This T cell receptor beta chain was observed in a study of T cells in Graves' hyperthyroidism and ophthalmopathy. Note on this clonotype: Its antigen is currently unknown.

Amplification of TCR beta CDR3 regions used RNA as the template. First-round RT-PCR targeting the TCR CDR3 was performed with the HTBI primer set. TCRdb passed the multiplex PCR reads through MiXCR, listing each CDR3 protein once. Of 300,000 to 450,000 distinct CDR3 sequences listed, about 12% are singletons. Each patient was aged 18 to 65 and had newly diagnosed hyperthyroidism of under 2 months' duration. Clinical symptoms, serum thyroxine and TRAb, thyroid ultrasound and orbital computed tomography together formed the diagnostic basis. Study findings and constraints: Peripheral blood also featured most of the thyroid clonotypes expanded above 0.001. Ophthalmopathy was distinguished from stable hyperthyroidism by 13 V-J signatures.

The length of the CDR3 is 16 residues. Trimming shortened V by 3 bases and J by 10 bases, and 27 bases separated the two germline ends. The V gene's germline CDR1 is DFQATT and CDR2 SNEGSKA (reference sequence). The clonotype originates from a woman aged 18-29 years with Graves' hyperthyroidism. The chain employs TRBV20-1 and TRBJ1-2; D not resolved. The sample taken for sequencing was blood. The CDR3 here is CSARVSPGQAHPLYTF. Written as DNA, the CDR3 is TGCAGTGCTAGGGTATCCCCCGGGCAAGCCCACCCCCTCTACACCTTC.